The source of this T cell receptor (beta chain) is a study of cytomegalovirus exposure and HLA in healthy donors. With 60 Vbeta and 13 Jbeta primers, the PCR was carried out. The method was immunoSEQ multiplex PCR; TCRdb's version includes in-frame clones alone and lacks a portion of them. The repertoire consists of approximately 140,000 clones, with 75% to 85% occurring once and the leading ten covering roughly 1.2%. Input material: PBMCs. This TCR came from a girl aged 2-10 years in good health and CMV-seronegative.

In DNA, the CDR3 is TGTGCCAGCAGCGCACTAGCGGGAACCTACGAGCAGTACTTC. This codes for CASSALAGTYEQYF. J is TRBJ2-7 and V is TRBV7-3, with 10 bases identical to TRBD2. This CDR3 comprises 14 residues. Trimming took 5 bases from V and 2 from J; bases not matched to a gene: 3. Germline CDR1 reads SGHTA; CDR2 reads FQGTGA.